What follows is one TCR beta chain and its context. The antigen remains unidentified. The repertoire was sequenced with immunoSEQ multiplex PCR; TCRdb's copy has only in-frame clones and lacks some. The repertoire holds tens of thousands of clones, approximately 84% seen once, with around 4.8% in the top ten. The sample belongs to a study of radiotherapy plus CTLA-4 blockade in lung cancer. In chemo-refractory metastatic non-small-cell lung cancer, patients got ipilimumab CTLA-4 blockade together with focal radiation. Study-level findings and limits: In blood, after radiotherapy plus ipilimumab, tumor-derived TCR clones expanded.

Sequenced material: peripheral blood, taken from a patient treated with radiotherapy plus ipilimumab. The receptor comes from a human donor with non-small cell lung cancer whose response to radiotherapy plus ipilimumab could not be evaluated.

In DNA form, the CDR3 reads TGTGCCAGCAGTTTACGGGTTAGCCAGCCCCAGCATTTT. Its protein product is CASSLRVSQPQHF. This chain links TRBV28 with TRBJ1-5; D gene uncertain. This CDR3 is built from 13 residues. Deletions cut 2 bases from V and 7 bases from J, with 9 bases between. Germline CDR1 is MDHEN and CDR2 is SYDVKM. The variable domain in full, completed from reference TRBV28 and TRBJ1-5, reads DVKVTQSSRYLVKRTGEKVFLECVQDMDHENMFWYRQDPGLGLRLIYFSYDVKMKEKGDIPEGYSVSREKKERFSLILESASTNQTSMYLCASSLRVSQPQHFGDGTRLSIL.